Below, 14 T cell receptor beta chains from the same sample are listed, as sequenced in a study of blood T cell repertoires in COVID-19. Repertoires were generated with immunoSEQ multiplex PCR, while TCRdb's copy carries only in-frame clones and drops some. Altogether under 150,000 clones are present, 81% being singletons, with the ten largest covering 8.4%. Sequencing input: peripheral blood. The receptors were sampled from a woman aged 60-75 years with active or convalescent COVID-19.

Of note for this clone: This sample also contains other DNA sequences that code for the same CDR3. V usage is TRBV18 and J usage is TRBJ1-5; 9 nucleotides agree with TRBD1. In germline, CDR1 is KGHSH, CDR2 LQKENI. The CDR3 loop spans 15 amino acids. Unmatched junction bases numbered 2, after V lost 3 bases and J lost 2 bases. CDR3 nucleotide sequence: TGTGCCAGCTCACCGGACAGGGGTGGCAATCAGCCCCAGCATTTT. This codes for CASSPDRGGNQPQHF.

The chain carries TRBV28 and TRBJ2-7, with D maybe TRBD2 (6 bases). The germline V gene has CDR1 MDHEN and CDR2 SYDVKM. This CDR3 is built from 13 residues. V gave up 8 bases and J gave up 6 bases, with 17 bases separating them. This chain's CDR3 is CASRTGGTGEQYV. The CDR3, as DNA: TGTGCCAGCCGGACCGGGGGAACAGGCGAGCAGTACGTC.

As concerns this clone: This could be a read error, since a much larger clone is one nucleotide away. The rearrangement links TRBV11-3 to TRBJ2-1; 9 bases fit TRBD2. J lost 7 bases, V lost 6 bases, and 7 bases had no gene match. The germline gives CDR1 SGHNT, CDR2 YENEEA. The CDR3 has 14 amino acids. As DNA, the CDR3 is TGTGCCAGCAGTCTTAGCGGGAGCGGTAATGAGCAGTTCTTC. The encoded protein is CASSLSGSGNEQFF.

The V call is TRBV28, the J call TRBJ2-3; no reliable D call. Germline assignment: CDR1 MDHEN and CDR2 SYDVKM. This CDR3 is built from 15 residues. V was pared by 5 bases and J by 3 bases, with 15 bases between. In nucleotides, the CDR3 is TGTGCCAGCAGTGGGTGGCAGGATCCGACAGATACGCAGTATTTT. Protein product: CASSGWQDPTDTQYF.

This clone was counted once. V and J are TRBV5-5 and TRBJ1-2; D is perhaps TRBD1 (5 bases). V was clipped by 0 bases and J by 3 bases, with 15 bases between them. CDR3 size: 16 residues. Germline CDR1 is SGHKS and CDR2 is YYEKEE (reference sequence). CDR3 in amino acids: CASSLVFPRVDYGYTF. The CDR3 nucleotides are TGTGCCAGCAGCTTGGTGTTCCCCAGGGTCGACTATGGCTACACCTTC.

This chain joins TRBV28 and TRBJ1-5; TRBD1 matches at 8 bases. This CDR3 region has 15 residues. The germline V gene encodes CDR1 MDHEN and CDR2 SYDVKM. The V gene end was trimmed by 8 bases and the J gene end by 1 base; junction bases not matched to a gene: 7. The CDR3 bases are TGTGCCAGCTCCCGGACAGGGATGAGCAATCAGCCCCAGCATTTT. It translates to CASSRTGMSNQPQHF.

The CDR3 reads CASSERPSGNTGELFF. In DNA form, the CDR3 reads TGTGCCAGCAGTGAAAGGCCTAGCGGGAACACCGGGGAGCTGTTTTTT. J is TRBJ2-2 and V is TRBV25-1; 7 bases match TRBD2. Germline values: CDR1 MGHDK, CDR2 SYGVNS. CDR3 length: 16 residues. The trim removed 2 bases at V and 1 base at J, leaving 4 bases unmatched.

The chain is built from TRBV6-2 or TRBV6-3 and TRBJ1-2; tentatively, D is TRBD1 (6 bases). The ends were cut back, 0 bases at V and 4 bases at J, with 15 bases in the middle. CDR3 length equals 16 residues. CDR1 and CDR2 from the germline V gene are MNHEY and SVGEGT. CDR3 residues: CASSYSSIRQVYGYTF. CDR3 coding DNA: TGTGCCAGCAGTTACTCGAGCATCAGACAGGTCTATGGCTACACCTTC.

CDR3 sequence (DNA): TGTGCCAGCAGTCCACCTTATGGACAGGGTGTCTACACCTTC. Translated: CASSPPYGQGVYTF. The V and J genes are TRBV28 and TRBJ1-2, with 8 bases that match TRBD1. The CDR3 has 14 amino acids. The ends lost 5 bases at V and 10 bases at J; junction bases unmatched: 12. Germline CDR1 MDHEN, CDR2 SYDVKM.

Of note for this clone: The junction shows a germline mismatch at one end, possibly a read error. V gene TRBV19 combines with J gene TRBJ1-1; D possibly corresponds to TRBD1 (5 bases). Per the germline V gene, CDR1 is LNHDA and CDR2 is SQIVND (reference sequence). This CDR3 region has 13 residues. This CDR3 is CASSIRQNAEAFF. As DNA, the CDR3 is TGTGCCAGTAGTATAAGACAGAACGCTGAAGCTTTCTTT.

The CDR3 reads CASGQDNEQFF. The CDR3, as DNA: TGTGCCTCGGGACAGGACAATGAGCAGTTCTTC. The V call is TRBV10-3, the J call TRBJ2-1; 8 bases fit TRBD1. Germline lookup yields CDR1 ENHRY and CDR2 SYGVKD. V shed 11 bases, J shed 5 bases, and the junction held 2 bases outside the gene matches. The CDR3 extends over 11 amino acids.

This rearrangement joins TRBV19 to TRBJ2-7, with TRBD2 matching 11 bases. Germline values: CDR1 LNHDA, CDR2 SQIVND (reference sequence). Unmatched junction bases numbered 14, after V lost 10 bases and J lost 3 bases. The CDR3 extends over 16 amino acids. In DNA, the CDR3 is TGTGCCACTAGGGGTCTAGCGGGAGGCAGATTCTACGAGCAGTACTTC. Its protein product is CATRGLAGGRFYEQYF.

The chain carries TRBV5-6 and TRBJ1-5, with D perhaps matching TRBD1 (5 bases). Trimming pared 0 bases from V and 1 base from J, leaving 11 bases between. CDR1 SGHDT and CDR2 YYEEEE come from the germline V gene. The CDR3 covers 16 residues. The chain's CDR3 is CASSLEGHRSNQPQHF. CDR3 in DNA: TGTGCCAGCAGCTTGGAAGGACACAGAAGCAATCAGCCCCAGCATTTT.

This clone was observed a single time. The V call is TRBV28, the J call TRBJ2-7; 7 bases line up with TRBD2. The length of the CDR3 is 17 residues. V trimming: 4 bases; J trimming: 2 bases; junction bases outside the gene matches: 14. CDR1 is MDHEN, CDR2 SYDVKM, per germline. The CDR3 DNA is TGTGCCAGCAGTTCCCAGAAGGGAGGGCAGATACCCTACGAGCAGTACTTC. It yields the protein CASSSQKGGQIPYEQYF.